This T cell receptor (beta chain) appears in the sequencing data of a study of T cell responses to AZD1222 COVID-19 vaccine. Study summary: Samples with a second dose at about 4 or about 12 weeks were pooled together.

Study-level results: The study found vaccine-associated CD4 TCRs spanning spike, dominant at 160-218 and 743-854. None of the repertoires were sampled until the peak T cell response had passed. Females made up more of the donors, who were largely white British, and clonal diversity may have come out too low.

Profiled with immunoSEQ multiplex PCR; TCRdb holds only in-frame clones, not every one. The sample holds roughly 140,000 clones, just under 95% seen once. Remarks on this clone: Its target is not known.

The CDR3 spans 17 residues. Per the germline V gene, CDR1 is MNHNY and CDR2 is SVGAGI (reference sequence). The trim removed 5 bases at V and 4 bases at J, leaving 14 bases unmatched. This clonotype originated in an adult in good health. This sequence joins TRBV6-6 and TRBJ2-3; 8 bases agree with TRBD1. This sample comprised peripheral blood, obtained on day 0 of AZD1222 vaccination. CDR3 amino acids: CASSPTLGQVAADTQYF. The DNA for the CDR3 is TGTGCCAGCAGTCCCACCCTGGGACAGGTTGCGGCAGATACGCAGTATTTT.